A single sample gave rise to the 12 T cell receptor beta chains below, sequenced in a study of T cells after yellow fever vaccination. MiXCR, applied by TCRdb to the 5' RACE reads, yields one record per CDR3 protein. The table lists 250,000 or so distinct CDR3 sequences, roughly 4% of them singletons, with under 20% in the top ten. The sequencing used PBMCs, collected 15 days after the yellow fever booster vaccination. Source of these receptors: a young man who received the YFV17D yellow fever vaccine.

This clonotype appeared many times. The chain couples TRBV12-3 or TRBV12-4 to TRBJ2-5; no clear D. There are 12 residues in the CDR3. Trimming stripped 3 bases from V and 2 bases from J, with 4 bases between. CDR3 amino acids: CASSFGQETQYF. CDR3 coding DNA: TGTGCCAGCAGTTTTGGGCAAGAGACCCAGTACTTC.

This clonotype has ten or more counts. The V and J genes are TRBV27 and TRBJ1-3, with a tentative D call TRBD1 (5 bases). The CDR3 runs 15 residues. V lost 6 bases to trimming and J lost 8 bases, with 20 bases between them. Germline lookup yields CDR1 MNHEY and CDR2 SMNVEV (reference sequence). Written as DNA, the CDR3 is TGTGCCAGCAGACACACCATAAATGGGGGAGACACCATATATTTT. Translated: CASRHTINGGDTIYF.

The sample holds a few counts of this clonotype. The gene calls are TRBV7-2 and TRBJ2-3; 12 bases fit TRBD1. The CDR3 totals 14 residues. The germline V gene encodes CDR1 SGHTA and CDR2 FQGNSA. The V segment lost 3 bases and the J segment 7 bases; nucleotides outside the gene matches: 2. CDR3 in DNA: TGTGCCAGCAGCTTGGGACAGGGGGCCTATACGCAGTATTTT. Its protein is CASSLGQGAYTQYF.

This clonotype was seen more than once but under ten times. This chain links TRBV2 with TRBJ1-1, with D hard to call. The germline CDR1 and CDR2 sequences are SNHLY and FYNNEI. The CDR3 length is 11 residues. With 9 bases removed from V and 7 bases from J, the gap between germline ends came to 12 bases. The CDR3 spells CARTKGGEAFF. The CDR3, as DNA: TGTGCCAGGACAAAGGGTGGTGAAGCTTTCTTT.

This clonotype was counted a few times. Here the CDR3 omits its conserved ending phenylalanine or tryptophan, so a read error is the likely source. The limits of the CDR3 on the DNA are not certain, so only TCRdb's listed CDR3 is given. V gene TRBV5-1 combines with J gene TRBJ1-2; the tabulated D call, TRBD1, remains unverified against the DNA. With termini counted, the CDR3 has 9 amino acids. Germline V gene lookup returns CDR1 SGHRS and CDR2 YFSETQ. CDR3 sequence: CASSRDRCV.

This clonotype showed up many times. This chain joins TRBV20-1 and TRBJ2-3, with 14 nucleotides matching TRBD2. Germline CDR1 and CDR2: DFQATT and SNEGSKA (reference sequence). The CDR3 contains 15 residues. The trim removed 4 bases at V and 5 bases at J, leaving 5 bases unmatched. The CDR3 region has the DNA TGCAGTGCTAAAGGGACTAGCGGGGGAGGAGATACGCAGTATTTT. It is translated as CSAKGTSGGGDTQYF.

The J gene is TRBJ2-3, the V gene TRBV10-3, with TRBD1 matching 10 bases. Per germline, CDR1 ENHRY and CDR2 SYGVKD. The CDR3 has 17 residues. J gave up 4 bases and V 11 bases, and 18 bases lay outside the gene matches. This CDR3 is CALGSGTGAFRADTQYF. The DNA of the CDR3 is TGTGCCCTCGGATCCGGGACAGGGGCGTTTCGTGCAGATACGCAGTATTTT.

This clonotype was recorded many times. The rearrangement uses TRBV2 and TRBJ2-7; D possibly matches TRBD1 or TRBD2 (6 bases each). CDR1 SNHLY and CDR2 FYNNEI come from the germline V gene. Between the trimmed V and J ends, which lost 8 bases and 0 bases, there was a span of 11 bases. CDR3 length equals 13 residues. The CDR3 sequence is CASGGTFSYEQYF. CDR3 DNA: TGTGCCAGCGGCGGGACATTCTCCTACGAGCAGTACTTC.

The sample holds many counts of this clonotype. This chain uses TRBV20-1 with TRBJ2-3, with D maybe TRBD2 (6 bases). The CDR3 extends over 14 amino acids. Germline V gene sequence: CDR1 DFQATT, CDR2 SNEGSKA (reference sequence). Trimming took 1 base from V and 5 from J, leaving 13 bases between them. In nucleotides, the CDR3 is TGCAGTGCTAGAGGGTCCGGGGGACGAGATACGCAGTATTTT. It yields the protein CSARGSGGRDTQYF.

The V call is TRBV6-5, the J call TRBJ1-5, with a tentative D call TRBD1 (6 bases). CDR3 size: 16 residues. The germline gives CDR1 MNHEY, CDR2 SVGAGI. Trimming shortened V by 0 bases and J by 2 bases, and 11 bases separated the two germline ends. The CDR3 reads CASSYSGGPRNQPQHF. In DNA form, the CDR3 reads TGTGCCAGCAGTTACTCGGGGGGGCCCCGCAATCAGCCCCAGCATTTT.

This clonotype was counted many times. The chain combines TRBV20-1 with TRBJ2-7; TRBD1 matches at 9 bases. V lost 6 bases to trimming and J lost 7 bases; unmatched junction nucleotides: 10. This CDR3 is built from 13 residues. Germline V gene data show CDR1 as DFQATT and CDR2 as SNEGSKA (reference sequence). CDR3 bases: TGCAGTGCCCCCCCGGGACAGGGTCGGGAGCAGTACTTC. It codes for CSAPPGQGREQYF.

At least ten counts were recorded for this clonotype. V usage is TRBV5-1 and J usage is TRBJ2-3; 13 bases match TRBD2. J gave up 2 bases and V 4 bases, and 7 bases lay outside the gene matches. The CDR3 runs 17 residues. CDR1 SGHRS and CDR2 YFSETQ come from the germline V gene. CDR3 DNA: TGCGCCAGCAGCGCGCGACTAGCGGGGGGTAACACAGATACGCAGTATTTT. It specifies CASSARLAGGNTDTQYF.